The 20 T cell receptor beta chains given below trace back to one sample, sequenced in a study of blood T cell repertoires in COVID-19. TCRdb's copy holds only in-frame clones and misses some; the assay was immunoSEQ multiplex PCR. The data show 400,000 to 450,000 clones, with roughly 90% seen just once and roughly 1.4% held by the top ten. Sequencing was carried out using peripheral blood. Source of these receptors: a woman in her twenties or thirties with active or convalescent COVID-19.

Written as DNA, the CDR3 is TGTGCCAGCAGAAGAGACATTTCTGAAGCTTTCTTT. This sequence encodes CASRRDISEAFF. The chain couples TRBV2 to TRBJ1-1; D is uncertain. The V end lost 6 bases, the J end lost 6 bases, and 11 bases lay between the germline ends. Germline loops: CDR1 SNHLY, CDR2 FYNNEI. The CDR3 extends over 12 amino acids.

V and J are TRBV18 and TRBJ1-3; no clear D gene. In germline, CDR1 is KGHSH, CDR2 LQKENI. This CDR3 comprises 15 residues. Trimming stripped 1 base from V and 0 bases from J, with 7 bases between. Written as DNA, the CDR3 is TGTGCCAGCTCACCACAGGCAGGCTCTGGAAACACCATATATTTT. This sequence encodes CASSPQAGSGNTIYF.

This clone appeared once. The chain has TRBV13 and TRBJ1-2, with a possible D match to TRBD1 (6 bases). The V end lost 1 base, the J end lost 8 bases, and 17 bases lay between the germline ends. This CDR3 is built from 15 residues. The germline CDR1 and CDR2 sequences are PRHDT and FYEKMQ (reference sequence). The CDR3 DNA is TGTGCCAGCAGCTTAGCAGGGGCGGCGTTGCGGGGCTACACCTTC. This encodes CASSLAGAALRGYTF.

The CDR3 is CATEGGGDYGYTF. In DNA, the CDR3 is TGTGCCACCGAGGGGGGGGGTGATTATGGCTACACCTTC. The chain employs TRBV10-3 and TRBJ1-2; D may be TRBD1 (6 bases). Trimming pared 10 bases from V and 5 bases from J, leaving 17 bases between. The CDR3 covers 13 residues. The V gene's germline CDR1 is ENHRY and CDR2 SYGVKD.

The V call is TRBV9, the J call TRBJ2-7, with 10 nucleotides matching TRBD1. The CDR3 contains 15 residues. CDR1 is SGDLS and CDR2 is YYNGEE in the germline V gene. Trimming at V came to 4 bases and at J to 2 bases, leaving 6 bases not matched to a gene. CDR3 loop: CASSPLGQGAYEQYF. The CDR3 nucleotides are TGTGCCAGCAGCCCCCTCGGACAGGGGGCCTACGAGCAGTACTTC.

This clone occurred once. The chain joins TRBV5-1 to TRBJ2-5; TRBD1 matches 7 bases. This CDR3 is 14 amino acids long. Germline V gene sequence: CDR1 SGHRS, CDR2 YFSETQ. Losses at the gene ends were 6 bases for V and 4 bases for J; bases not matched to a gene: 9. CDR3 amino acids: CASTNQGVLETQYF. The CDR3 bases are TGCGCCAGCACCAATCAGGGGGTCTTAGAGACCCAGTACTTC. The whole variable domain, filled in from reference TRBV5-1 and TRBJ2-5, reads KAGVTQTPRYLIKTRGQQVTLSCSPISGHRSVSWYQQTPGQGLQFLFEYFSETQRNKGNFPGRFSGRQFSNSRSEMNVSTLELGDSALYLCASTNQGVLETQYFGPGTRLLVL.

Comments on this clone: Other DNA sequences within the sample encode an identical CDR3. This chain connects TRBV18 to TRBJ2-7; 8 bases agree with TRBD1. With 3 bases clipped from V and 2 bases from J, the junction kept 3 bases outside the gene matches. This CDR3 comprises 14 residues. The germline CDR1 and CDR2 sequences are KGHSH and LQKENI. The CDR3 reads CASSPGTGPYEQYF. The CDR3 DNA reads as TGTGCCAGCTCACCTGGGACAGGACCCTACGAGCAGTACTTC. The full variable domain, completed using reference TRBV18 and TRBJ2-7, is NAGVMQNPRHLVRRRGQEARLRCSPMKGHSHVYWYRQLPEEGLKFMVYLQKENIIDESGMPKERFSAEFPKEGPSILRIQQVVRGDSAAYFCASSPGTGPYEQYFGPGTRLTVT.

The genes are TRBV3-1 (or the pseudogene TRBV3-2) and TRBJ2-7; TRBD2 matches at 11 bases. Germline trimming cut 3 bases from V and 2 bases from J; bases unmatched to any gene: 6. Germline values: CDR1 LGHDT, CDR2 YNNKEL (reference sequence). CDR3 length: 16 amino acids. CDR3 in amino acids: CASSQGYSGGAYEQYF. CDR3 nucleotides: TGTGCCAGCAGCCAGGGTTATAGCGGGGGGGCCTACGAGCAGTACTTC.

This clone was counted a single time. The chain uses TRBV6-5 and TRBJ1-1; no definite D call. The CDR3 consists of 15 residues. V lost 0 bases to trimming and J lost 0 bases, with 8 bases between them. Per germline, CDR1 MNHEY and CDR2 SVGAGI. This CDR3 reads CASSYSIEVNTEAFF. In DNA form, the CDR3 reads TGTGCCAGCAGTTACTCGATTGAGGTGAACACTGAAGCTTTCTTT.

This clone appeared a few times. The genes are TRBV29-1 and TRBJ2-5, with D perhaps TRBD2 (5 bases). The CDR3 has 15 residues. Germline lookup yields CDR1 SQVTM and CDR2 ANQGSEA. Trimming shortened V by 6 bases and J by 5 bases, and 22 bases separated the two germline ends. The CDR3, as DNA: TGCAGCGTGATTCCCCGGGAAGGCCGTTGGGAGACCCAGTACTTC. Translation gives CSVIPREGRWETQYF.

A few counts support this clone. V gene TRBV7-2 combines with J gene TRBJ2-3; TRBD2 agrees at 10 bases. The trim removed 1 base at V and 4 bases at J, leaving 5 bases unmatched. Germline values: CDR1 SGHTA, CDR2 FQGNSA. The CDR3 extends over 16 amino acids. CDR3 coding DNA: TGTGCCAGCAGCTTAGGGCTAGCGGGGGCGTCAGATACGCAGTATTTT. Translating it yields CASSLGLAGASDTQYF.

This clone showed up just once. The V call is TRBV7-6, the J call TRBJ2-3, with D possibly TRBD2 on 6 matching bases. CDR1 is SGHVS, CDR2 FNYEAQ, per germline. The V end was cut by 3 bases, the J end by 4 bases, with 11 bases between. The CDR3 length is 14 residues. The CDR3 sequence is CASSFGGFADTQYF. The CDR3 DNA follows: TGTGCCAGCAGCTTTGGAGGGTTTGCAGATACGCAGTATTTT.

This rearrangement joins TRBV29-1 to TRBJ1-2, with 7 bases that match TRBD1. CDR3 size: 16 residues. Losses at the gene ends were 0 bases for V and 3 bases for J; bases not matched to a gene: 10. CDR1 SQVTM and CDR2 ANQGSEA come from the germline V gene. CDR3 bases: TGCAGCGTTGAAGAGGTTGGACAGGTCGACTACTATGGCTACACCTTC. This sequence encodes CSVEEVGQVDYYGYTF.

The chain employs TRBV18 and TRBJ2-4, with D possibly TRBD1 on 6 matching bases. The germline V and J ends were trimmed by 4 bases and 8 bases, with 15 bases remaining between them. The length of the CDR3 is 14 residues. Germline CDR1 is KGHSH and CDR2 is LQKENI. DNA for the CDR3: TGTGCCAGCTCACGGCAGGGGTCGGCAGACATTCAGTACTTC. It translates to CASSRQGSADIQYF.

The V call is TRBV4-1, the J call TRBJ1-2; TRBD1 matches 8 bases. Germline CDR1 reads MGHRA; CDR2 reads YSYEKL. There are 15 residues in the CDR3. The V gene end was trimmed by 3 bases and the J gene end by 3 bases; junction bases not matched to a gene: 6. CDR3 protein: CASSQGLQGDYGYTF. DNA for the CDR3: TGCGCCAGCAGCCAGGGGTTACAGGGGGACTATGGCTACACCTTC.

This chain joins TRBV3-1 (or the pseudogene TRBV3-2) and TRBJ2-3; 12 bases are a match to TRBD2. Germline loops: CDR1 LGHDT, CDR2 YNNKEL (reference sequence). The CDR3 contains 17 residues. Trimming cost V 4 bases and J 0 bases; bases outside gene matches: 5. The CDR3 DNA is TGTGCCAGCAGCCGTACTAGCGGGGGGATAAGCACAGATACGCAGTATTTT. It codes for CASSRTSGGISTDTQYF.

This rearrangement joins TRBV28 to TRBJ1-5, with D uncertain. This CDR3 is 12 amino acids long. Germline V gives CDR1 MDHEN, CDR2 SYDVKM. The germline V and J ends were trimmed by 3 bases and 4 bases, with 4 bases remaining between them. CDR3 sequence reads: CASSFLNQPQHF. The CDR3, as DNA: TGTGCCAGCAGTTTCCTAAATCAGCCCCAGCATTTT.

The chain carries TRBV5-5 and TRBJ1-5, with D maybe TRBD1 (5 bases). The germline V and J ends were trimmed by 3 bases and 2 bases, with 9 bases remaining between them. The CDR3 covers 14 residues. Germline CDR1 and CDR2: SGHKS and YYEKEE (reference sequence). In DNA form, the CDR3 reads TGTGCCAGCAGCTGGGGGGAGGGCAATCAGCCCCAGCATTTT. Its protein is CASSWGEGNQPQHF.

This chain links TRBV5-1 with TRBJ2-7; TRBD2 agrees at 8 bases. Germline CDR1 SGHRS, CDR2 YFSETQ. The CDR3 consists of 17 residues. Losses at the gene ends were 2 bases for V and 3 bases for J; bases not matched to a gene: 13. In nucleotides, the CDR3 is TGCGCCAGCAGCTTTTCCAGCGGGGGCATCGGGGGCTACGAGCAGTACTTC. Amino acid sequence: CASSFSSGGIGGYEQYF.

This chain's CDR3 is CASAYGQNYHYGYTF. In DNA, the CDR3 is TGTGCCAGCGCGTATGGACAGAATTACCACTATGGCTACACCTTC. V and J are TRBV19 and TRBJ1-2, with D perhaps matching TRBD1 (6 bases). V shed 9 bases and J shed 3 bases, with 20 bases lying between them. CDR1 is LNHDA and CDR2 is SQIVND in the germline V gene (reference sequence). The CDR3 has 15 amino acids.